This record looks at one T cell receptor beta chain sequence and its context. This clonotype was detected many times. Its antigen is still unknown. Qualities for individual bases were not recorded, and no much larger clone is one base off. The library was generated by 5' RACE. Sequencer: NextSeq 500. Unique molecular identifiers were attached to individual cDNA molecules in the TCR library protocol so that sequencing error and PCR bias could be corrected. TCR alpha and beta chains were both sequenced, and the abundances of alpha and beta sequences in each sample were closely correlated with each other. The paper's processing steps were these. Decombinator V4 was used to annotate the V gene, J gene and CDR3 of the TCR sequences. TCRs were defined as expanded if a significant change between any two time points was detected under a Poisson model with p below 0.0001. TCR abundances were normalised to the total number of TCRs sequenced per sample and were expressed as counts per million. MAIT TCRs were defined by TRAV1-2 paired with TRAJ12, TRAJ20 or TRAJ33, and iNKT TCRs by TRAV10 paired with TRAJ18. VDJdb, accessed 1 November 2021, was searched for CMV, EBV and SARS-CoV-2 annotated TCRs, excluding TCRs annotated for multiple antigens. TCRdb handled the public reads itself, with Q25 trimming in fastp and clone calling in MiXCR, and kept productive beta chains. Each CDR3 protein appears once, grouped with its most common genes and DNA. V and J calls and clone size were set by TCRdb, not the authors. In this sample the table shows roughly 58,000 distinct CDR3 sequences, approximately 12% of which occur a single time. The biggest ten clones account for around 1.4% of the sample.

The sample is drawn from a study of early T cells in non-severe SARS-CoV-2 infection (dated by TCRdb to the early 2020s). For the study in its entirety: Because TCR sequencing was done on bulk RNA from unsorted whole blood, the alpha and beta chains could not be paired.

The CDR3 has 12 amino acids, counting the end cysteine and phenylalanine. The kept DNA is CDR3 alone, 36 bases in frame from the first base. Trimming at the junction amounts to 2 bases on V and 7 bases on J, and the germline ends lie 12 bases apart. The germline V gene (reference sequence) yields DFQATT for CDR1 and SNEGSKA for CDR2. Broader findings and caveats from the paper: VDJdb matching was skewed toward anti-spike CD8 responses, so virus-specific expansions were likely underestimated and private and CD4 specificities were missed.

Set within a cohort of healthcare workers in London, UK, this nested case-control study involved weekly PCR testing of nasopharyngeal swabs along with blood sampling. Healthcare workers were recruited between 23 and 31 March 2020, during the week of the UK lockdown, and were followed weekly for up to roughly 15 weeks. The rearranged chain carries TRBV20-1 and TRBJ2-7, with the D gene call left open. The clonotype was recovered from an adult who was a healthcare worker with PCR-confirmed SARS-CoV-2 infection or an uninfected control (not recorded which). The sample taken for sequencing was whole blood. The CDR3 amino acid sequence is: CSARRLPGEQYF. The sequence in DNA is TGCAGTGCTAGAAGGCTCCCCGGGGAGCAGTACTTC.